The 17 T cell receptor beta chains below were found in one sample sequenced in a study of blood T cell repertoires in COVID-19. Generated by immunoSEQ multiplex PCR, the TCRdb table keeps only in-frame clones and is missing some. The table records more than 85,000 clones, just under 95% of them present only once. Sequences were obtained from peripheral blood. These receptors all stem from a man between 65 and 85 years old with acute or convalescent COVID-19.

CDR3 residues: CASLPEGGEQYF. The CDR3 DNA reads as TGCGCCAGCCTACCGGAAGGGGGAGAGCAGTACTTC. This rearrangement joins TRBV10-1 to TRBJ2-7; weak D call: TRBD1 (6 bases). CDR3 length: 12 residues. Trimming shortened V by 8 bases and J by 7 bases, and 15 bases separated the two germline ends. Germline V lookup: CDR1 WNHNN, CDR2 SYGVQD (reference sequence).

The chain has TRBV19 and TRBJ2-3, with TRBD2 as a possible D gene (6 bases). Trimming cost V 9 bases and J 6 bases, with 13 bases left between them. CDR1 is LNHDA, CDR2 SQIVND, per germline (reference sequence). The CDR3 length is 12 residues. The CDR3 DNA follows: TGTGCCAGCAGGCAGAGCGGGGATACGCAGTATTTT. It codes for CASRQSGDTQYF.

V usage is TRBV6-5 and J usage is TRBJ2-3; TRBD2 is a possible D gene (6 bases). The CDR3 length is 15 residues. The V and J ends lost 2 bases and 6 bases respectively, with 15 bases between them. Germline CDR1 and CDR2: MNHEY and SVGAGI. The CDR3 region has the DNA TGTGCCAGCAGTTACCGGTTCAAGGCGGGGGATACGCAGTATTTT. It encodes CASSYRFKAGDTQYF.

V and J are TRBV7-8 and TRBJ2-3; 8 bases agree with TRBD2. The germline CDR1 and CDR2 sequences are SGHVS and FQNEAQ. Losses at the gene ends were 7 bases for V and 3 bases for J; bases not matched to a gene: 9. The CDR3 is 15 residues long. The CDR3 DNA reads TGTGCCAGCAAAAGGCGGGGGGCCGGGACAGATACGCAGTATTTT. Translated, it gives CASKRRGAGTDTQYF.

The rearrangement links TRBV27 to TRBJ1-6; maybe TRBD1 (5 bases). V was clipped by 5 bases and J by 10 bases, with 12 bases between them. Germline V gene lookup returns CDR1 MNHEY and CDR2 SMNVEV (reference sequence). CDR3 size: 13 residues. The CDR3 loop reads CASSLAGQSPLHF. The CDR3 DNA sequence: TGTGCCAGCAGTCTTGCAGGGCAATCACCCCTCCACTTT.

The chain has TRBV5-8 and TRBJ2-1, with 7 bases aligning to TRBD2. CDR3 length: 17 amino acids. Trimming cost V 7 bases and J 0 bases; bases outside gene matches: 13. Germline CDR1 SGHTS, CDR2 YDEGEE. The DNA for the CDR3 is TGTGCCAGCCGATACGGACTAGTGACGTTCTCCTACAATGAGCAGTTCTTC. Its translation is CASRYGLVTFSYNEQFF. The full variable domain, completed using reference TRBV5-8 and TRBJ2-1, is EAGVTQSPTHLIKTRGQQATLRCSPISGHTSVYWYQQALGLGLQFLLWYDEGEERNRGNFPPRFSGRQFPNYSSELNVNALELEDSALYLCASRYGLVTFSYNEQFFGPGTRLTVL.

V gene TRBV19 combines with J gene TRBJ1-5; no clear D. The CDR3 covers 12 residues. CDR1 and CDR2 (germline): LNHDA, SQIVND (reference sequence). Trimming stripped 4 bases from V and 7 bases from J, with 8 bases between. CDR3 in amino acids: CASSTGVQPQHF. The CDR3 nucleotides are TGTGCCAGTAGTACCGGGGTCCAGCCCCAGCATTTT.

This clone was found once. The chain uses TRBV27 and TRBJ2-7; 7 nucleotides line up with TRBD1. J lost 5 bases, V lost 6 bases, and 13 bases had no gene match. The germline V gene encodes CDR1 MNHEY and CDR2 SMNVEV (reference sequence). CDR3 length: 15 residues. For the CDR3, the DNA is TGTGCCAGCAGAACCCCAGGGGGAACTCGGGACGAGCAGTACTTC. It encodes CASRTPGGTRDEQYF.

The rearrangement links TRBV7-3 to TRBJ2-1; D not certain. V lost 5 bases and J lost 7, with 15 bases in between. CDR3 size: 14 residues. Germline V gives CDR1 SGHTA, CDR2 FQGTGA. The CDR3 nucleotides are TGTGCCAGCAGCCCCCTTGGTAAGGAGAATGAGCAGTTCTTC. Translating gives CASSPLGKENEQFF.

The chain couples TRBV21-1 to TRBJ1-5; the table assigns TRBD1, which was not confirmed against the DNA. TRBV21-1 is an annotated pseudogene. The CDR3 length is 17 residues. The CDR3 DNA follows: TGTGCCAGCAGCAAATTCTCAGGGGATTATAGCAATCAGCCCCAGCATTTT. Residues: CASSKFSGDYSNQPQHF.

The genes are TRBV19 and TRBJ2-3, with TRBD2 matching over 10 bases. With 5 bases clipped from V and 4 bases from J, the junction kept 15 bases outside the gene matches. Looked up from germline, CDR1 is LNHDA and CDR2 is SQIVND (reference sequence). There are 18 residues in the CDR3. CDR3 region: CASSDQGALAGTPDTQYF. The DNA of the CDR3 is TGTGCCAGTAGTGACCAGGGGGCACTAGCGGGGACTCCAGATACGCAGTATTTT.

The genes are TRBV2 and TRBJ2-7; 9 nucleotides line up with TRBD1. The CDR3 covers 15 residues. V lost 8 bases to trimming and J lost 4 bases; unmatched junction nucleotides: 12. Germline loops: CDR1 SNHLY, CDR2 FYNNEI. DNA of the CDR3: TGTGCCAGCTCGGCCCGGGACAGGGCGTATTACGAGCAGTACTTC. It encodes CASSARDRAYYEQYF. The whole variable domain, filled in from reference TRBV2 and TRBJ2-7, reads EPEVTQTPSHQVTQMGQEVILRCVPISNHLYFYWYRQILGQKVEFLVSFYNNEISEKSEIFDDQFSVERPDGSNFTLKIRSTKLEDSAMYFCASSARDRAYYEQYFGPGTRLTVT.

A single count supports this clone. This chain joins TRBV14 and TRBJ1-2, with 10 positions matching TRBD1. Germline loops: CDR1 SGHDN, CDR2 FVKESK. V lost 1 base, J lost 3 bases, and 8 bases stayed unmatched. CDR3 length: 17 amino acids. The CDR3 loop is CASSQAWTGGNYYGYTF. CDR3 in DNA: TGTGCCAGCAGCCAAGCTTGGACAGGGGGGAACTACTATGGCTACACCTTC.

The chain combines TRBV6-6 with TRBJ1-1; D remains unclear. The CDR3 has 12 residues. Germline V CDR1 and CDR2: MNHNY, SVGAGI (reference sequence). Trimming took 2 bases from V and 6 from J, leaving 7 bases between them. CDR3 region: CASSYRFSEAFF. The DNA of the CDR3 is TGTGCCAGCAGTTACCGGTTTTCTGAAGCTTTCTTT.

The chain recombines TRBV18 with TRBJ2-3; TRBD2 agrees at 12 bases. The CDR3 totals 16 residues. Per germline, CDR1 KGHSH and CDR2 LQKENI. With 4 bases clipped from V and 3 bases from J, the junction kept 5 bases outside the gene matches. In DNA form, the CDR3 reads TGTGCCAGCTCACAGACTAGCGGGAGAAGGACAGATACGCAGTATTTT. It codes for CASSQTSGRRTDTQYF. The entire variable domain, with the rest obtained from reference TRBV18 and TRBJ2-3, is as follows: NAGVMQNPRHLVRRRGQEARLRCSPMKGHSHVYWYRQLPEEGLKFMVYLQKENIIDESGMPKERFSAEFPKEGPSILRIQQVVRGDSAAYFCASSQTSGRRTDTQYFGPGTRLTVL.

This clone was counted once. The rearrangement joins TRBV25-1 to TRBJ2-1, with 10 bases matching TRBD2. The germline V gene encodes CDR1 MGHDK and CDR2 SYGVNS. CDR3 length: 16 amino acids. The trim removed 5 bases at V and 2 bases at J, leaving 6 bases unmatched. The CDR3 sequence: CASSPFGLAAYNEQFF. The CDR3 DNA follows: TGTGCCAGCAGTCCCTTCGGACTAGCGGCCTACAATGAGCAGTTCTTC.

This clone was detected only a few times. This chain uses TRBV19 with TRBJ1-6; no firm D call. Trimming cost V 5 bases and J 1 base, with 9 bases left between them. This CDR3 region has 15 residues. Germline lookup yields CDR1 LNHDA and CDR2 SQIVND (reference sequence). CDR3 region: CASSSQTSYNSPLHF. CDR3 sequence (DNA): TGTGCCAGTAGTTCCCAGACATCCTATAATTCACCCCTCCACTTT.